This T cell receptor (beta chain) was retrieved from a study of cytomegalovirus exposure and HLA in healthy donors. For the study at large: Roughly 180 million T cells yielded over 90 million unique TCR beta sequences in earlier analysis.

Study observations and caveats: Associated with cytomegalovirus, according to the listing, were 150 to 200 TCR beta chains. The study reported that TCR beta sequences accurately predicted HLA-A and HLA-B alleles in most subjects.

Both 60 Vbeta primers and 13 Jbeta primers went into the PCR. The repertoire was sequenced with immunoSEQ multiplex PCR; TCRdb's copy has only in-frame clones and lacks some. The table records around 130,000 clones, 80% of them present only once. This clone was counted only a few times. The antigen remains unidentified. V was pared by 6 bases and J by 5 bases, with 13 bases between. Germline lookup yields CDR1 SGHTA and CDR2 FQGNSA. The CDR3 totals 13 residues. This rearrangement joins TRBV7-2 to TRBJ2-5; D not certain. The clonotype comes from a woman in her thirties or forties in good health and CMV-seronegative. The sample consisted of PBMCs. The CDR3 here is CASSRSGRETQYF. CDR3 nucleotide sequence: TGTGCCAGCAGTCGGTCCGGTCGGGAGACCCAGTACTTC. Supplemented by reference TRBV7-2 and TRBJ2-5, the full variable domain reads GAGVSQSPSNKVTEKGKDVELRCDPISGHTALYWYRQSLGQGLEFLIYFQGNSAPDKSGLPSDRFSAERTGGSVSTLTIQRTQQEDSAVYLCASSRSGRETQYFGPGTRLLVL.